A selection of T cell receptor beta chains follows, all from one sample in a study of molecular identifiers for immune sequencing clone quantification. TCRdb re-called the PCR reads through MiXCR, storing one row per CDR3 protein. The table records 460,000 or so distinct CDR3 sequences, around 23% of them present only once. Sequencing input: naive CD8+ T cells from blood, with Jurkat cell RNA spiked in. The source of these receptors is a human donor in good health. Some libraries in this study had Jurkat cell RNA spiked in. The CDR3 runs from the conserved cysteine through the conserved F or W. D genes are given only for firm matches. Expanded clones get a size class; other rows say once, few or many, or leave the size out.

J gene	V gene	CDR3 length	D gene	clone size	CDR3 protein	CDR3 DNA
TRBJ2-3	TRBV30	14	-	many	CAWSVLYPPVEQYF	TGTGCCTGGAGTGTACTCTACCCCCCCGTGGAGCAGTATTTT
TRBJ2-3	TRBV28	13	-	few	CASSPRVADTQYF	TGTGCCAGCAGCCCCCGCGTGGCAGATACGCAGTATTTT
TRBJ2-5	TRBV30	16	-	-	CAWSGGLEWMQETQYF	TGTGCCTGGAGTGGGGGGCTAGAATGGATGCAAGAGACCCAGTACTTC
TRBJ2-7	TRBV7-2	15	TRBD2	-	CASSYRLAGAYEQYF	TGTGCCAGCAGCTATCGACTAGCGGGAGCCTACGAGCAGTACTTC
TRBJ1-2	TRBV6-2/TRBV6-3	15	-	few	CASSYSLQGPNGYTF	TGTGCCAGCAGTTACTCCCTCCAAGGACCTAATGGCTACACCTTC
TRBJ2-7	TRBV4-2	15	TRBD2	many	CASSQRLAGEYEQYF	TGTGCCAGCAGCCAACGACTAGCGGGAGAGTACGAGCAGTACTTC
TRBJ2-7	TRBV4-3	15	TRBD2	-	CASSLGTSGKYEQYF	TGCGCCAGCAGCTTGGGGACTAGCGGGAAGTACGAGCAGTACTTC
TRBJ1-1	TRBV6-5	14	-	-	CASSLGAGATEAFF	TGTGCCAGCAGTTTGGGAGCGGGGGCAACTGAAGCTTTCTTT
TRBJ2-1	TRBV11-3	16	-	-	CASSLGSGATYNEQFF	TGTGCCAGCAGCTTAGGTTCGGGAGCCACCTACAATGAGCAGTTCTTC
TRBJ1-4	TRBV9	16	TRBD1	-	CASSVAGGGANEKLFF	TGTGCCAGCAGCGTAGCAGGGGGGGGCGCTAATGAAAAACTGTTTTTT
TRBJ2-2	TRBV25-1	14	-	few	CASSEAWATGELFF	TGTGCCAGCAGTGAGGCATGGGCCACCGGGGAGCTGTTTTTT
TRBJ2-5	TRBV7-9	16	TRBD1	-	CASSRTGQGWQETQYF	TGTGCCAGCAGCCGTACCGGACAGGGGTGGCAAGAGACCCAGTACTTC
TRBJ1-1	TRBV13	15	TRBD1	many	CASSLGTGGMTEAFF	TGTGCCAGCAGCTTAGGGACAGGGGGCATGACTGAAGCTTTCTTT
TRBJ2-3	TRBV18	16	-	few	CASSPPSGSHPDTQYF	TGTGCCAGCTCACCACCGTCGGGGTCTCATCCAGATACGCAGTATTTT
TRBJ1-2	TRBV7-9	14	TRBD1	-	CASSPGQLHYSYTF	TGTGCCAGCAGTCCGGGACAGCTCCATTATAGCTACACCTTC
TRBJ1-1	TRBV6-5	12	-	few	CARVPTNTEAFF	TGTGCCAGAGTTCCAACTAACACTGAAGCTTTCTTT
TRBJ2-1	TRBV13	17	TRBD2	-	CASSLASGGPKVDEQFF	TGTGCCAGCAGCTTAGCTAGCGGGGGGCCCAAAGTCGATGAGCAGTTCTTC
TRBJ2-7	TRBV14	14	-	-	CASSLDTWAVEQYF	TGTGCCAGCAGCCTCGACACTTGGGCTGTCGAGCAGTACTTC
TRBJ2-6	TRBV5-6	15	-	-	CASSSTESGANVLTF	TGTGCCAGCAGCTCGACGGAGTCTGGGGCCAACGTCCTGACTTTC
TRBJ2-7	TRBV7-9	14	-	few	CASRQTGEGHEQYF	TGTGCCAGCAGGCAGACAGGGGAGGGCCACGAGCAGTACTTC
TRBJ2-7	TRBV10-2	13	-	many	CASRRSTRHEQYF	TGCGCCAGCAGGAGGAGTACGCGGCACGAGCAGTACTTC
TRBJ2-3	TRBV6-2/TRBV6-3	15	-	-	CASSYGGSMTDTQYF	TGTGCCAGCAGTTACGGTGGGAGTATGACAGATACGCAGTATTTT
TRBJ1-5	TRBV19	15	-	many	CASSIGQGPNQPQHF	TGTGCCAGTAGTATTGGCCAGGGTCCGAATCAGCCCCAGCATTTT
TRBJ2-7	TRBV20-1	11	-	many	CSARESYEQYF	TGCAGTGCTAGAGAATCCTACGAGCAGTACTTC
TRBJ1-4	TRBV19	15	-	-	CASSTGSRGKEKLFF	TGTGCCAGTAGTACAGGGTCGCGGGGTAAAGAAAAACTGTTTTTT
TRBJ1-1	TRBV6-2/TRBV6-3	14	-	many	CASSYSRHLTEAFF	TGTGCCAGCAGTTACTCGAGGCATCTCACTGAAGCTTTCTTT
TRBJ2-1	TRBV30	14	-	-	CAWSAVRGGNEQFF	TGTGCCTGGAGTGCCGTAAGGGGTGGCAATGAGCAGTTCTTC
TRBJ1-6	TRBV7-9	17	TRBD1	few	CASRTLDRGPNNSPLHF	TGTGCCAGCAGAACACTTGACAGGGGGCCGAACAATTCACCCCTCCACTTT
TRBJ2-3	TRBV29-1	11	-	many	CSVEMPGTQYF	TGCAGCGTTGAAATGCCCGGTACGCAGTATTTT